This T cell receptor (beta chain) was found in a study of vaccination effects on CD4 cells after COVID-19. Study-level results: Clones induced by infection and by vaccine showed marked clonal contraction late after vaccination. The study had few convalescent patients and no early post-infection timepoints.

Sequenced by immunoSEQ multiplex PCR; TCRdb stores in-frame clones only, minus some. Of 71,000 or so clones in the sample, approximately 72% were seen once. ViraFEST used viral peptide pools to expand antigen-specific CD4+ T cells before sequencing. Scientists isolated CD4+ T cells after a roughly 9-day culture period ended. None of the vaccinated had previously contracted SARS-CoV-2, and their nucleocapsid antibodies tested negative. The table lists this clone with a few counts. As yet, its antigen is unknown. The CDR3 sequence is 15 residues long. J was trimmed by 3 bases and V by 4 bases; bases with no gene match: 6. Germline CDR1 SGHRS, CDR2 YFSETQ.

V and J are TRBV5-1 and TRBJ2-3; 9 positions match TRBD1. Material: CD4+ T cells from PBMCs cultured with HCoV-OC43 spike peptides, obtained before COVID-19 vaccination. As for subset: HCoV-OC43 spike overlapping peptide pool stimulation. The sequence was collected from a human donor who received a COVID-19 vaccine. CDR3 residues: CASSGQGSPTDTQYF. Written as DNA, the CDR3 is TGCGCCAGCAGCGGACAGGGGTCTCCTACAGATACGCAGTATTTT.